This TCR beta chain was identified in a study of T-cell memory formation after mild COVID-19. Study details: The study found TCR clusters largely donor specific. Findings and caveats of the study: Clones shrinking from day 15 to 85 showed even CD4/CD8 mixes; later expanders tilted CD4+.

V was pared by 6 bases and J by 4 bases, with 8 bases of the junction left unmatched. There are 15 residues in the CDR3. Germline values: CDR1 SNHLY, CDR2 FYNNEI. Worth noting for this clonotype: Its cognate antigen is unknown.

The TCR alpha and TCR beta cDNA libraries, bearing sample barcodes and UMIs, were generated by 5'RACE using constant-segment primers. TCRdb itself ran the 5' RACE reads through MiXCR, one entry per CDR3 protein. The sample yields about 400,000 distinct CDR3 sequences, 13% to 15% seen once. The J gene is TRBJ1-4, the V gene TRBV2; 7 nucleotides line up with TRBD1. The source is a man between 18 and 29 years old who had mild COVID-19 (a few samples of this study predate the infection). Cell type and time point are not known. Sequenced input: PBMCs or a T cell subset sorted from them (not recorded which). The CDR3 reads CASSALTGINEKLFF. CDR3 in DNA: TGTGCCAGCAGCGCGTTGACAGGGATTAATGAAAAACTGTTTTTT. Complete variable domain (other parts from reference TRBV2 and TRBJ1-4): EPEVTQTPSHQVTQMGQEVILRCVPISNHLYFYWYRQILGQKVEFLVSFYNNEISEKSEIFDDQFSVERPDGSNFTLKIRSTKLEDSAMYFCASSALTGINEKLFFGSGTQLSVL.